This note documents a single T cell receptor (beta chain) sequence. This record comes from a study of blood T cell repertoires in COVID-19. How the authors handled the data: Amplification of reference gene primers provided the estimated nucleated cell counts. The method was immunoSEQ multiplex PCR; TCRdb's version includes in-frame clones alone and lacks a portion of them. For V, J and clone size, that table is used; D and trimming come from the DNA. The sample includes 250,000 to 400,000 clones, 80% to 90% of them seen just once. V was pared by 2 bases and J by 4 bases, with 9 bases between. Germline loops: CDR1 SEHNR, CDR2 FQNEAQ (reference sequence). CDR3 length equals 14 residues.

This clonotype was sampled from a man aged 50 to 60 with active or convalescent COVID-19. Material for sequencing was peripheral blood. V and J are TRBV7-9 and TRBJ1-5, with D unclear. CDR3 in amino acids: CASSLLGRNQPQHF. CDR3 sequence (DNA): TGTGCCAGCAGCTTACTTGGTCGGAATCAGCCCCAGCATTTT.